This is a list of T cell receptor beta chains from one sample in a study of cytomegalovirus exposure and HLA in healthy donors. Some clones are missing from TCRdb's copy, which holds only in-frame ones; the method was immunoSEQ multiplex PCR. Of under 150,000 clones in the sample, around 80% were seen once. Source material: PBMCs. All receptors derive from a woman in her thirties or forties in good health and CMV-seronegative. The CDR3 runs from the conserved cysteine through the conserved F or W. A D gene is named only where the DNA matches it firmly. Rows may omit the clone size; those that give it use once, few, many or a size class.

abundance: -; v_gene: TRBV10-3; j_gene: TRBJ1-4; d_gene: -; CDR3aa: CAPQRDIRCATNEKLFF; CDR3nt: TGTGCCCCCCAAAGGGACATTAGGTGTGCAACTAATGAAAAACTGTTTTTT
abundance: -; v_gene: TRBV27; j_gene: TRBJ2-5; d_gene: TRBD2; CDR3aa: CASSLVSSGGAETQYF; CDR3nt: TGTGCCAGCAGCCTTGTCTCTAGCGGGGGGGCAGAGACCCAGTACTTC
abundance: -; v_gene: TRBV15; j_gene: TRBJ1-5; d_gene: TRBD1; CDR3aa: CATSRSRGDNQPQHF; CDR3nt: TGTGCCACCAGCAGATCCAGGGGGGACAATCAGCCCCAGCATTTT
abundance: few; v_gene: TRBV2; j_gene: TRBJ2-7; d_gene: TRBD2; CDR3aa: CASMGLAAYEQYF; CDR3nt: TGTGCCAGCATGGGACTAGCGGCCTACGAGCAGTACTTC
abundance: -; v_gene: TRBV6-1; j_gene: TRBJ2-3; d_gene: TRBD2; CDR3aa: CASSEALAGGTDTQYF; CDR3nt: TGTGCCAGCAGTGAGGCACTAGCGGGGGGCACAGATACGCAGTATTTT
abundance: once; v_gene: TRBV6-1; j_gene: TRBJ1-1; d_gene: TRBD1; CDR3aa: CASSKQGALNTEAFF; CDR3nt: TGTGCCAGCAGCAAACAGGGGGCTTTGAACACTGAAGCTTTCTTT
abundance: few; v_gene: TRBV7-3; j_gene: TRBJ2-2; d_gene: -; CDR3aa: CASSLMSGEATGELFF; CDR3nt: TGTGCCAGCAGCTTAATGTCTGGGGAGGCCACCGGGGAGCTGTTTTTT
abundance: -; v_gene: TRBV28; j_gene: TRBJ1-4; d_gene: -; CDR3aa: CASSPGSAERLFF; CDR3nt: TGTGCCAGCAGTCCAGGGTCGGCGGAACGGCTGTTTTTT
abundance: -; v_gene: TRBV27; j_gene: TRBJ2-3; d_gene: TRBD2; CDR3aa: CASSRAGDITDTQYF; CDR3nt: TGTGCCAGCAGTCGAGCGGGGGATATCACAGATACGCAGTATTTT
abundance: -; v_gene: TRBV11-2; j_gene: TRBJ2-3; d_gene: -; CDR3aa: CASSSLAGTWQYF; CDR3nt: TGTGCCAGCAGCTCGTTGGCCGGGACTTGGCAGTATTTT
abundance: few; v_gene: TRBV5-1; j_gene: TRBJ2-3; d_gene: -; CDR3aa: CASSLYRARDTQYF; CDR3nt: TGCGCCAGCAGCTTGTACAGGGCGAGGGATACGCAGTATTTT
abundance: once; v_gene: TRBV28; j_gene: TRBJ2-2; d_gene: TRBD1; CDR3aa: CASSRLGQENTGELFF; CDR3nt: TGTGCCAGCAGCCGCCTCGGACAGGAGAACACCGGGGAGCTGTTTTTT
abundance: -; v_gene: TRBV5-6; j_gene: TRBJ1-3; d_gene: -; CDR3aa: CASSLAVGNTIYF; CDR3nt: TGTGCCAGCAGCTTGGCGGTAGGAAACACCATATATTTT
abundance: -; v_gene: TRBV6-6; j_gene: TRBJ2-3; d_gene: -; CDR3aa: CASSYSSPGSTDTQYF; CDR3nt: TGTGCCAGCAGTTACTCGTCCCCAGGGAGCACAGATACGCAGTATTTT
abundance: -; v_gene: TRBV19; j_gene: TRBJ1-1; d_gene: TRBD1; CDR3aa: CASRAGTANTEAFF; CDR3nt: TGTGCCAGTAGGGCCGGGACAGCGAACACTGAAGCTTTCTTT
abundance: once; v_gene: TRBV25-1; j_gene: TRBJ1-6; d_gene: -; CDR3aa: CASSNRGQTENSPLHF; CDR3nt: TGTGCCAGCAGTAACCGTGGACAGACAGAAAATTCACCCCTCCACTTT